Below are 29 T cell receptor beta chains sequenced from a single sample in a study of T cells in localized non-small cell lung cancer. Sequencing used immunoSEQ multiplex PCR; TCRdb keeps in-frame clones, though not all of them. The table includes approximately 46,000 clones, around 81% detected once. Specimen: peripheral blood mononuclear cells, collected before any cancer treatment. These receptors were obtained from a man aged 35 to 70 with stage III lung adenocarcinoma.

This rearrangement joins TRBV27 to TRBJ2-5; 8 bases are shared with TRBD2. Germline CDR1 reads MNHEY; CDR2 reads SMNVEV (reference sequence). This CDR3 contains 16 residues. V dropped 5 bases and J dropped 4; count of bases not matched to a gene: 12. CDR3 loop: CASSPLGSGGTETQYF. The DNA of the CDR3 is TGTGCCAGCAGTCCCCTGGGCAGCGGGGGTACAGAGACCCAGTACTTC.

The V call is TRBV5-1, the J call TRBJ2-7, with 9 bases lining up with TRBD1. The CDR3 totals 14 residues. Trimming took 4 bases from V and 2 from J; bases not matched to a gene: 4. CDR1 and CDR2 from the germline V gene are SGHRS and YFSETQ. This CDR3 is CASSGTGSAYEQYF. The DNA of the CDR3 is TGCGCCAGCAGCGGGACAGGGTCGGCCTACGAGCAGTACTTC.

The chain combines TRBV5-1 with TRBJ2-7; 12 bases match TRBD1. Germline assignment: CDR1 SGHRS and CDR2 YFSETQ. The CDR3 consists of 18 residues. V was pared by 1 base and J by 0 bases, with 8 bases of the junction left unmatched. CDR3 region: CASSLPFGTGGSSYEQYF. The CDR3 nucleotides read TGCGCCAGCAGCTTGCCATTTGGGACAGGGGGCAGCTCCTACGAGCAGTACTTC.

The rearrangement links TRBV14 to TRBJ2-7; 9 positions agree with TRBD1. This CDR3 has 15 residues. The V segment lost 1 base and the J segment 4 bases; nucleotides outside the gene matches: 5. Germline CDR1 reads SGHDN; CDR2 reads FVKESK. The CDR3 DNA reads as TGTGCCAGCAGCCAAGTTACAGGGGGCAGGTACGAGCAGTACTTC. Protein sequence: CASSQVTGGRYEQYF.

The chain combines TRBV30 with TRBJ1-5, with D hard to call. The CDR3 consists of 13 residues. Trimming removed 3 bases at V and 0 bases at J, with 6 bases between. Germline CDR1 reads GTSNPN; CDR2 reads SVGIG (reference sequence). In DNA form, the CDR3 reads TGTGCCTGGAGAGAGGATAGCAATCAGCCCCAGCATTTT. It encodes CAWREDSNQPQHF.

The chain combines TRBV21-1 with TRBJ1-2; TRBD1 reflects the table's D call only, with no check against the DNA. TRBV21-1 constitutes a pseudogene. The CDR3 is made up of 14 amino acids. CDR3: CASSKGQVIYGYTF. The CDR3 bases are TGTGCCAGCAGCAAAGGACAGGTTATCTATGGCTACACCTTC.

The V call is TRBV6-1, the J call TRBJ2-1, with a weak D call TRBD1 (6 bases). Between the trimmed V and J ends, which lost 1 base and 4 bases, there was a span of 11 bases. Germline CDR1 and CDR2: MNHNS and SASEGT. This CDR3 has 15 amino acids. The chain's CDR3 is CASSEVWTAYNEQFF. The CDR3 DNA is TGTGCCAGCAGTGAAGTTTGGACAGCTTACAATGAGCAGTTCTTC.

The chain joins TRBV14 to TRBJ1-3; D uncertain. Looked up from germline, CDR1 is SGHDN and CDR2 is FVKESK. V lost 2 bases, J lost 7 bases, and 6 bases lay in between. The CDR3 is 12 amino acids. The CDR3 bases are TGTGCCAGCAGCCAATCGCGGAACACCATATATTTT. It yields the protein CASSQSRNTIYF.

This chain uses TRBV19 with TRBJ2-3; D perhaps matches TRBD1 (5 bases). This CDR3 comprises 15 residues. V was clipped by 0 bases and J by 0 bases, with 7 bases between them. Germline values: CDR1 LNHDA, CDR2 SQIVND (reference sequence). The CDR3 region is CASSIDTGSTDTQYF. Written as DNA, the CDR3 is TGTGCCAGTAGTATAGACACAGGTAGCACAGATACGCAGTATTTT.

The gene calls are TRBV29-1 and TRBJ2-5, with D perhaps TRBD1 (5 bases). V lost 4 bases and J 4 bases, leaving 13 bases between the germline ends. The germline V gene encodes CDR1 SQVTM and CDR2 ANQGSEA. The CDR3 is 13 residues long. The CDR3 nucleotides are TGCAGCGTTGGGCTTCGAAGGGGAGAGACCCAGTACTTC. Translation: CSVGLRRGETQYF.

This rearrangement joins TRBV19 to TRBJ2-3; 7 nucleotides line up with TRBD2. The germline CDR1 and CDR2 sequences are LNHDA and SQIVND (reference sequence). The CDR3 is 12 amino acids. The J segment lost 3 bases and the V segment lost 10 bases, leaving 4 bases of the junction unmatched. CDR3: CATSGGTDTQYF. The CDR3 nucleotides read TGTGCCACCTCCGGGGGGACAGATACGCAGTATTTT.

This chain joins TRBV29-1 and TRBJ2-2, with 15 bases aligning to TRBD2. Trimming at V came to 4 bases and at J to 8 bases, leaving 5 bases not matched to a gene. This CDR3 spans 15 amino acids. Germline assignment: CDR1 SQVTM and CDR2 ANQGSEA. Here the CDR3 reads CSVAGTSGGPGELFF. In DNA form, the CDR3 reads TGCAGCGTTGCGGGGACTAGCGGGGGGCCGGGGGAGCTGTTTTTT.

V is TRBV7-2 and J is TRBJ1-1, with TRBD1 identical over 10 bases. Germline loops: CDR1 SGHTA, CDR2 FQGNSA. The CDR3 runs to 17 residues. J gave up 0 bases and V 4 bases, and 8 bases lay outside the gene matches. CDR3 DNA: TGTGCCAGCAGCTCCGGGGACAGGGGCCTCTTGAACACTGAAGCTTTCTTT. This gives the protein CASSSGDRGLLNTEAFF.

This clone was counted between two and nine times. The CDR3 here is CASSLAWTGTNEQFF. CDR3 coding DNA: TGCGCCAGCAGCTTGGCCTGGACAGGGACGAATGAGCAGTTCTTC. The chain recombines TRBV5-1 with TRBJ2-1; 8 nucleotides agree with TRBD1. V trimming: 0 bases; J trimming: 7 bases; junction bases outside the gene matches: 6. This CDR3 has 15 amino acids. Germline values: CDR1 SGHRS, CDR2 YFSETQ.

This clone was counted a few times. The J gene is TRBJ1-2, the V gene TRBV4-1; 7 nucleotides align to TRBD1. CDR3 size: 15 residues. The ends lost 3 bases at V and 1 base at J; junction bases unmatched: 5. Looked up from germline, CDR1 is MGHRA and CDR2 is YSYEKL. CDR3 residues: CASSHITGVNYGYTF. The CDR3, as DNA: TGCGCCAGCAGCCACATCACAGGGGTTAACTATGGCTACACCTTC.

The rearrangement uses TRBV6-1 and TRBJ2-7, with D possibly TRBD2 on 6 matching bases. Germline V lookup: CDR1 MNHNS, CDR2 SASEGT. V lost 2 bases, J lost 0 bases, and 11 bases lay in between. The CDR3 length is 15 residues. CDR3 region: CASSEQAGSSYEQYF. In nucleotides, the CDR3 is TGTGCCAGCAGTGAACAGGCGGGGAGCTCCTACGAGCAGTACTTC.

The chain is built from TRBV5-4 and TRBJ2-7; the match to TRBD1 covers 8 bases. The CDR3 is 15 amino acids. Germline V gene lookup returns CDR1 SGHNT and CDR2 YYREEE (reference sequence). After removal of 3 bases from V and 3 bases from J, the junction contained 8 bases not matched to a gene. In DNA form, the CDR3 reads TGTGCCAGCAGCTGGACGACAGGGGACCACTACGAGCAGTACTTC. Translation: CASSWTTGDHYEQYF.

A single count supports this clone. The chain recombines TRBV4-1 with TRBJ2-7, with D possibly being TRBD1 (5 bases). The CDR3 has 14 amino acids. The V gene's germline CDR1 is MGHRA and CDR2 YSYEKL. Trimming cost V 1 base and J 2 bases, with 9 bases left between them. Here the CDR3 DNA reads TGCGCCAGCAGCCAAGGAACAGGCCCCTACGAGCAGTACTTC. Residues: CASSQGTGPYEQYF.

The chain combines TRBV5-1 with TRBJ1-1; D uncertain. V dropped 4 bases and J dropped 1 base, with 8 bases sitting between them. The CDR3 runs to 13 residues. Germline CDR1 is SGHRS and CDR2 is YFSETQ. This CDR3 reads CASSEVSNTEAFF. Here the CDR3 DNA reads TGCGCCAGCAGCGAGGTCTCGAACACTGAAGCTTTCTTT.

The genes are TRBV18 and TRBJ2-7, with 9 bases that match TRBD1. The germline V gene has CDR1 KGHSH and CDR2 LQKENI. Trimming cost V 3 bases and J 0 bases; bases outside gene matches: 3. The CDR3 is 15 residues long. This CDR3 is CASSPTGGGSYEQYF. As DNA, the CDR3 is TGTGCCAGCTCACCCACAGGGGGCGGCTCCTACGAGCAGTACTTC.

The gene calls are TRBV14 and TRBJ2-3, with a weak D call TRBD1 (6 bases). The germline V and J ends were trimmed by 0 bases and 1 base, with 17 bases remaining between them. CDR1 is SGHDN and CDR2 is FVKESK in the germline V gene. The CDR3 loop spans 18 amino acids. The CDR3 nucleotides are TGTGCCAGCAGCCAAGATCCCTATGTGGCAGGGGGCACAGATACGCAGTATTTT. Translated, it gives CASSQDPYVAGGTDTQYF.

The rearrangement uses TRBV5-4 and TRBJ1-2; no clear D gene. The CDR3 is 14 residues long. The V and J ends lost 0 bases and 0 bases respectively, with 6 bases between them. The germline CDR1 and CDR2 sequences are SGHNT and YYREEE (reference sequence). The CDR3 DNA reads as TGTGCCAGCAGCTTGGATGGGGCTAACTATGGCTACACCTTC. Its protein is CASSLDGANYGYTF.

The V and J genes are TRBV9 and TRBJ1-2; maybe TRBD1 (6 bases). The CDR3 loop spans 15 amino acids. The V end lost 4 bases, the J end lost 7 bases, and 20 bases lay between the germline ends. Germline V gene sequence: CDR1 SGDLS, CDR2 YYNGEE. CDR3 DNA: TGTGCCAGCAGCACCTACAGGGTGGAAACTGGTGGCTACACCTTC. It translates to CASSTYRVETGGYTF.

CDR3 amino acids: CASRGAALTDTQYF. Written as DNA, the CDR3 is TGTGCCAGCAGGGGGGCGGCCCTCACAGATACGCAGTATTTT. This chain joins TRBV6-5 and TRBJ2-3, with D possibly being TRBD1 (6 bases). The CDR3 length is 14 residues. V was clipped by 6 bases and J by 2 bases, with 12 bases between them. Germline CDR1 and CDR2: MNHEY and SVGAGI.

The chain uses TRBV6-1 and TRBJ2-1; 7 bases are a match to TRBD2. Trimming took 9 bases from V and 0 from J; bases not matched to a gene: 8. Germline CDR1 reads MNHNS; CDR2 reads SASEGT. There are 15 residues in the CDR3. The CDR3 sequence: CASGLSSGSYNEQFF. CDR3 nucleotides: TGTGCCAGTGGTTTGTCTAGCGGCTCCTACAATGAGCAGTTCTTC.

The chain uses TRBV19 and TRBJ2-5, with 7 bases that match TRBD1. J was trimmed by 1 base and V by 4 bases; bases with no gene match: 9. Germline V CDR1 and CDR2: LNHDA, SQIVND (reference sequence). CDR3 size: 16 residues. The CDR3 bases are TGTGCCAGTAGTACAATGGACAGGCCCTTCCAAGAGACCCAGTACTTC. Translation gives CASSTMDRPFQETQYF.

This clone has only a few counts. The chain carries TRBV7-2 and TRBJ2-3, with TRBD2 matching over 9 bases. Germline V lookup: CDR1 SGHTA, CDR2 FQGNSA. Unmatched junction bases numbered 11, after V lost 5 bases and J lost 2 bases. This CDR3 has 17 residues. The CDR3 protein is CASSPHSGGLYTDTQYF. The CDR3, as DNA: TGTGCCAGCAGCCCCCACAGCGGGGGGCTTTACACAGATACGCAGTATTTT.

The chain links TRBV21-1 to TRBJ2-7; the D call of TRBD2 is as the table states it, not checked on the DNA. TRBV21-1 is flagged as a pseudogene. The CDR3 is made up of 14 amino acids. The CDR3 DNA reads TGTGCCAGCAGCAAAGCCTTTCCCCGCTACGAGCAGTACTTC. This sequence encodes CASSKAFPRYEQYF.

The J gene is TRBJ1-6, the V gene TRBV14; no firm D call. The germline V gene has CDR1 SGHDN and CDR2 FVKESK. V lost 8 bases and J 8 bases, leaving 16 bases between the germline ends. The length of the CDR3 is 14 residues. The CDR3 loop reads CASQTQARDSPLHF. The CDR3 nucleotides are TGTGCCAGCCAGACCCAGGCAAGGGATTCACCCCTCCACTTT.